One and the same sample provided the 17 T cell receptor beta chains below, sequenced in a study of human T cells and chemical hapten exposure. Each cDNA molecule in the library carried unique molecular identifiers. TCRdb ran MiXCR on the reads and lists one entry per CDR3 protein. Among 120,000 or so distinct CDR3 sequences listed, approximately 9.3% were seen once. Unfractionated whole blood yielded the extracted total RNA. The sample was whole blood. These receptors were obtained from a human donor in good health. Some clones in this sample may be carry-over from other donors' samples.

This clonotype was observed a few times. This chain uses TRBV12-3 or TRBV12-4 with TRBJ2-1, with TRBD1 matching 9 bases. The CDR3 covers 15 residues. The V gene end was trimmed by 4 bases and the J gene end by 5 bases; junction bases not matched to a gene: 6. CDR3 sequence: CASSSGTGWNNEQFF. CDR3 DNA sequence: TGTGCCAGCAGTTCCGGGACAGGGTGGAACAATGAGCAGTTCTTC.

This clonotype was recorded many times. The V gene is TRBV5-1, the J gene TRBJ1-6; TRBD1 matches at 8 bases. This CDR3 region has 16 residues. Per the germline V gene, CDR1 is SGHRS and CDR2 is YFSETQ. The trim removed 0 bases at V and 10 bases at J, leaving 9 bases unmatched. The CDR3 reads CASSLGLTGEGSPLHF. DNA for the CDR3: TGCGCCAGCAGCTTGGGGCTGACAGGGGAGGGATCACCCCTCCACTTT.

The chain recombines TRBV6-2 or TRBV6-3 with TRBJ1-1; D is uncertain. Germline CDR1 is MNHEY and CDR2 is SVGEGT. Trimming removed 2 bases from V and 2 bases from J, with 6 bases in between. The CDR3 runs 13 residues. The CDR3 spells CASSYIPNTEAFF. In DNA form, the CDR3 reads TGTGCCAGCAGTTACATCCCCAACACTGAAGCTTTCTTT.

The chain combines TRBV14 with TRBJ2-7; no definite D call. V was clipped by 4 bases and J by 2 bases, with 12 bases between them. CDR1 is SGHDN, CDR2 FVKESK, per germline. The CDR3 consists of 14 residues. CDR3 coding DNA: TGTGCCAGCAGCCCTCCTGGAGTGGCCTACGAGCAGTACTTC. Its protein is CASSPPGVAYEQYF.

This clonotype was counted ten times or more. V usage is TRBV20-1 and J usage is TRBJ1-2, with TRBD1 as a possible D gene (5 bases). CDR1 is DFQATT and CDR2 is SNEGSKA in the germline V gene (reference sequence). The CDR3 contains 13 residues. The V gene lost 6 bases and the J gene lost 4 bases, with 15 bases spanning the gap. Written as DNA, the CDR3 is TGCAGTGCCCCACGGAGAACAGGCTATGGCTACACCTTC. It specifies CSAPRRTGYGYTF.

Only a few counts were recorded for this clonotype. The chain carries TRBV6-6 and TRBJ2-5; D is unresolved. Between the trimmed V and J ends, which lost 0 bases and 0 bases, there was a span of 8 bases. The CDR3 runs to 15 residues. CDR1 is MNHNY, CDR2 SVGAGI, per germline (reference sequence). CDR3 protein: CASSYSLGNQETQYF. Here the CDR3 DNA reads TGTGCCAGCAGTTACTCACTGGGGAACCAAGAGACCCAGTACTTC.

V usage is TRBV20-1 and J usage is TRBJ2-1; D might be TRBD1 or TRBD2, each matching 6 bases. Trimming shortened V by 6 bases and J by 0 bases, and 15 bases separated the two germline ends. The CDR3 sequence is 15 residues long. Germline CDR1 is DFQATT and CDR2 is SNEGSKA (reference sequence). The CDR3 loop is CSAGGPDSSYNEQFF. CDR3 bases: TGCAGTGCCGGGGGACCGGACAGCTCCTACAATGAGCAGTTCTTC.

Of note for this clonotype: Since a much larger clone is just one base distant, this may be a read error. V gene TRBV6-2 or TRBV6-3 combines with J gene TRBJ2-1; weak D call: TRBD2 (5 bases). The CDR3 consists of 17 residues. CDR1 is MNHEY, CDR2 SVGEGT, per germline. This CDR3 is CASRHFSGSSSCNEQFF. The CDR3 DNA reads as TGTGCCAGCAGGCACTTCAGCGGTTCGAGCTCCTGCAATGAGCAGTTCTTC.

This clonotype has just a few counts. The chain employs TRBV12-5 and TRBJ1-2; TRBD1 aligns across 7 bases. With 1 base clipped from V and 6 bases from J, the junction kept 8 bases outside the gene matches. Germline CDR1 LGHNT, CDR2 FRNRAP. This CDR3 has 15 amino acids. CDR3 in amino acids: CASGLGDRGRDGYTF. The CDR3 DNA follows: TGTGCTAGTGGTTTGGGGGACAGAGGCAGGGATGGCTACACCTTC.

In its sample, this clonotype was seen a few times. This chain links TRBV6-5 with TRBJ2-5, with D possibly matching TRBD2 (6 bases). The CDR3 runs to 15 residues. Trimming cost V 5 bases and J 2 bases, with 15 bases left between them. Germline V CDR1 and CDR2: MNHEY, SVGAGI. The CDR3 here is CASSLKAGVQETQYF. CDR3 sequence (DNA): TGTGCCAGCAGTCTCAAAGCGGGCGTACAAGAGACCCAGTACTTC.

This clonotype was observed many times. This chain joins TRBV10-3 and TRBJ2-1, with D perhaps TRBD1 or TRBD2 (5 bases each). Trimming removed 4 bases from V and 8 bases from J, with 15 bases in between. Germline V gives CDR1 ENHRY, CDR2 SYGVKD. The CDR3 consists of 14 residues. The CDR3 DNA is TGTGCCATCAGTGCGAAGGGACCCTCTCATGAGCAGTTCTTC. Translated, it gives CAISAKGPSHEQFF.

In this sample, this clonotype turned up many times. The chain uses TRBV12-3 or TRBV12-4 and TRBJ1-5, with D perhaps TRBD1 (6 bases). Deletions cut 4 bases from V and 3 bases from J, with 13 bases between. There are 15 residues in the CDR3. The CDR3 DNA follows: TGTGCCAGCAGTTCGCCGGGACACCCCAATCAGCCCCAGCATTTT. Amino acids: CASSSPGHPNQPQHF.

The V gene is TRBV27, the J gene TRBJ1-6; unclear D gene. In germline, CDR1 is MNHEY, CDR2 SMNVEV (reference sequence). Trimming pared 9 bases from V and 9 bases from J, leaving 18 bases between. This CDR3 has 14 residues. CDR3 amino acids: CASSTVLQGSPLHF. CDR3 in DNA: TGTGCCAGTTCGACGGTCCTGCAAGGTTCACCCCTCCACTTT.

The chain combines TRBV10-3 with TRBJ2-1; no clear D gene. V shed 2 bases and J shed 7 bases, with 12 bases lying between them. Germline CDR1 is ENHRY and CDR2 is SYGVKD. The CDR3 is 14 amino acids. Here the CDR3 DNA reads TGTGCCATCAGTGAGGACCGGAGTGGGAATGAGCAGTTCTTC. Its translation: CAISEDRSGNEQFF.

In its sample, this clonotype was seen a few times. V gene TRBV11-2 combines with J gene TRBJ1-2; D possibly corresponds to TRBD1 (6 bases). The V gene lost 1 base and the J gene lost 4 bases, with 13 bases spanning the gap. CDR3 length: 15 amino acids. Germline CDR1 is SGHAT and CDR2 is FQNNGV. The CDR3 nucleotides read TGTGCCAGCAGCTTAGTTCAGGGCAGGGGCTATGGCTACACCTTC. This translates into CASSLVQGRGYGYTF.

The J gene is TRBJ2-7, the V gene TRBV25-1; TRBD2 matches 8 bases. V lost 5 bases, J lost 6 bases, and 9 bases stayed unmatched. From germline, CDR1 is MGHDK and CDR2 SYGVNS. CDR3 size: 14 residues. Written as DNA, the CDR3 is TGTGCCAGCAGTCCCCTCGGGGGGGCAGGCGAGCAGTACTTC. Translation: CASSPLGGAGEQYF.

In its sample, this clonotype was seen many times. The V gene is TRBV6-5, the J gene TRBJ2-7; 8 bases align to TRBD2. The CDR3 spans 15 residues. Germline V gives CDR1 MNHEY, CDR2 SVGAGI. V lost 7 bases, J lost 4 bases, and 12 bases stayed unmatched. The DNA of the CDR3 is TGTGCCAGCAATTCCCCCCGGGGGGGGAGGTACGAGCAGTACTTC. It encodes CASNSPRGGRYEQYF.